This entry features one T cell receptor (beta chain) sequence. This clonotype has more than one count but fewer than ten. Its specific antigen is unknown. Base quality data are lacking; no much larger clone is found one base away. This entry belongs to a study of T cell repertoires in cytomegalovirus infection (dated by TCRdb to between 2018 and 2021). Context from the whole study: Alongside well-studied HLA-B-restricted epitopes, the peptide stimulations were aimed at recently identified HLA-C-restricted CMV epitopes, whose presentation resists viral immunomodulation. Because public TCR beta signatures pointed to carriage of CMV infection together with the matching HLA type, the HLA type of each donor mattered for the analysis.

The treatment or condition label, as the study defines it: in vitro stimulation with specific CMV peptide epitopes to enrich CMV-specific T cells. General study outcomes and caveats: Cumulative frequency of public TCR beta family members discriminated carriers of CMV infection plus the relevant HLA type in this cohort and an independent 352-donor cohort. In the ex vivo response, HLA-C-restricted CMV-specific TCR beta clonotypes were dominant, and in two of eight donors the single most frequent clonotype came from this HLA-C-restricted group.

For this chain, trimming is 7 bases at the V end and 4 bases at the J end, and the number of junction bases without a gene match is 5. CDR1 is given as SGHAT and CDR2 as FQDESV, both from the germline V gene (reference sequence). The CDR3 spans 15 residues, from the cysteine through the phenylalanine. The sequence is cut down to CDR3 DNA, 45 bases in frame from base 1. Sequenced on an Illumina HiSeq 1500. In TCRdb, the public reads were trimmed at Q25 with fastp and aligned with MiXCR, with productive beta chains retained. Every CDR3 protein is listed once, alongside the most common genes and DNA of its rows. The sample includes 230,000 or so distinct CDR3 sequences, with about 39% observed a single time. Of the sample, approximately 59% is held by the ten largest clones.

This TCR came from a human donor in good health (CMV status not recorded). Some clones in this sample may be carry-over from other donors' samples. Source: CD8+ T cells from cultured PBMCs, taken from culture after CMV antigen stimulation. The sequence is built from TRBV11-1 and TRBJ2-3, with 13 bases in between that match TRBD2. CDR3 reads: CASKRTSGSSDTQYF. The DNA reads TGTGCCAGCAAACGGACTAGCGGGAGCTCAGATACGCAGTATTTT.